This is a list of T cell receptor beta chains from one sample in a study of identical twins. TCRdb reprocessed the 5' RACE reads with MiXCR, giving one entry per CDR3 protein. This repertoire shows approximately 550,000 distinct CDR3 sequences, around 20% found once; its top ten account for about 0.48%. This sample also appeared in a second study, on yellow fever vaccine responses in identical twins.

The sample comprised CD4+ T cells sorted from blood. These TCRs come from a woman aged 18-29 years in good health. Both conserved end residues are part of each CDR3. Fields, in order: D gene, V gene, J gene, clone size, CDR3 DNA, CDR3 protein. The D gene is left open where the match is weak. Size is stated for part of the rows, as once, few or many counts, or as a class when the clone is expanded.

-	TRBV5-1	TRBJ2-3	-	TGCGCCAGCAGCTTGGATGGGGCGGATCCCACAGATACGCAGTATTTT	CASSLDGADPTDTQYF
-	TRBV2	TRBJ1-1	-	TGTGCCAGCTTGGGGGAGATGAACACTGAAGCTTTCTTT	CASLGEMNTEAFF
-	TRBV4-1	TRBJ2-3	-	TGCGCCAGCAGCCAAGTGACCCTTAGCACAGATACGCAGTATTTT	CASSQVTLSTDTQYF
TRBD1	TRBV12-3/TRBV12-4	TRBJ1-1	-	TGTGCCAGCAGTTCAGGACAGGGGTCGGGCACTGAAGCTTTCTTT	CASSSGQGSGTEAFF
-	TRBV5-4	TRBJ1-1	-	TGTGCCAGCAGCTTCTTCGGGAACACTGAAGCTTTCTTT	CASSFFGNTEAFF
TRBD2	TRBV6-2/TRBV6-3	TRBJ2-3	-	TGTGCCAGCAGCCCACGACTAGCGGGAGTTGAAACAGATACGCAGTATTTT	CASSPRLAGVETDTQYF
-	TRBV5-1	TRBJ2-5	-	TGCGCCAGCAGCTTACAGGACAAAGAGACCCAGTACTTC	CASSLQDKETQYF
-	TRBV15	TRBJ2-2	-	TGTGCCACCAGTCTACAGGGATTTCCCGGGGAGCTGTTTTTT	CATSLQGFPGELFF
TRBD2	TRBV3-1	TRBJ2-5	-	TGTGCCAGCAGCCAGGCTCTAGCGGGAGGACAAGAGACCCAGTACTTC	CASSQALAGGQETQYF
-	TRBV10-3	TRBJ1-5	few	TGTGCCATCAGTGAAGATCGGGGATCAGGGCAGCCCCAGCATTTT	CAISEDRGSGQPQHF
-	TRBV27	TRBJ1-2	few	TGTGCCAGCAGAGACGCCCGAGGCTACACCTTC	CASRDARGYTF